The subject of this entry is one T cell receptor beta chain. Antigen specificity is unknown. These data come from a study of shared clonotypes between healthy human individuals. Findings and caveats of the study: The researchers took only blood, and tissue repertoires probably look different.

Approximately 210 ng DNA, about 30,000 T cell genomes, went into each sorted-subset replicate PCR. TCRdb keeps only in-frame clones here, not all; method: immunoSEQ multiplex PCR. This sample has roughly 2,500,000 clones; 80% to 95% occur once, and the top ten carry about 0.39%. The germline gives CDR1 MNHNY, CDR2 SVGAGI (reference sequence). The CDR3 spans 16 residues. V lost 5 bases, J lost 2 bases, and 8 bases stayed unmatched. The source material was naive CD4+ T cells from PBMCs. Subset denoted: CD45RA+ positively selected. The rearrangement uses TRBV6-6 and TRBJ1-2, with 10 bases matching TRBD1. The source is a man aged 18 to 29 in good health. Some clones in this sample may be carry-over from other donors' samples. The CDR3 reads CASSRGDRGLNYGYTF. In nucleotides, the CDR3 is TGTGCCAGCAGTAGGGGGGACAGGGGATTAAACTATGGCTACACCTTC.